This TCR beta chain appears in the sequencing data of a study of blood T cells in healthy people across ages. A second PCR, run for roughly 7 to 12 cycles, used a sample-barcoded 5' primer plus a J-beta primer mix. The authors tagged each cDNA molecule using a template-switch adaptor with 12 random nucleotides. TCRdb used MiXCR to reprocess the 5' RACE reads, holding one entry per CDR3 protein. The sample has almost 550,000 distinct CDR3 sequences; approximately 25% are singletons. V lost 3 bases, J lost 6 bases, and 9 bases stayed unmatched. The CDR3 sequence is 16 residues long. From germline, CDR1 is SGHAT and CDR2 FQNNGV. Whole-study results and caveats: Naive CD4+ cell counts and diversity both ran higher in long-lived than in aged donors.

Concerning this clonotype itself: Its antigen is unidentified. Here the CDR3 omits its conserved ending phenylalanine or tryptophan, so a read error is the likely source.

The same sample was also studied in work on T cells of mothers and their children.

Sequencing was carried out using blood. The chain employs TRBV11-2 and TRBJ2-1; 9 bases map to TRBD2. The sequence derives from a boy aged 5-17 years in good health. The CDR3 DNA follows: TGTGCCAGCAGCTTCCCTTTTAGCGGGAGCCCCAATGAGCAGTTCCTC. It codes for CASSFPFSGSPNEQFL.